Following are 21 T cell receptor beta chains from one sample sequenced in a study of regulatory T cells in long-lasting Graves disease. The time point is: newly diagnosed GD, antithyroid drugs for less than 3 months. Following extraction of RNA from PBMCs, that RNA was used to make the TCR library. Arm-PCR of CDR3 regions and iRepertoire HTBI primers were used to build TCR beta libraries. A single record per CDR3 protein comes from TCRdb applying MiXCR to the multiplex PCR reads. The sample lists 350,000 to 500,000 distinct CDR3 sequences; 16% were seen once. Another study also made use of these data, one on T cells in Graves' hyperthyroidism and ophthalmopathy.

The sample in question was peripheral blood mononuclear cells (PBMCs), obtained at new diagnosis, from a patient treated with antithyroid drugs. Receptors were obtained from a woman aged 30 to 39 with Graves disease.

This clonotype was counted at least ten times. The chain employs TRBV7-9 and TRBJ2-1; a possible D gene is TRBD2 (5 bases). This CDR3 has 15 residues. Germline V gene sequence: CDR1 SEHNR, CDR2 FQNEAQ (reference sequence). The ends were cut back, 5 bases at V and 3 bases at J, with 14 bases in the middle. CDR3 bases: TGTGCCAGCAGCAACCTAGGCGGAGGCTACAATGAGCAGTTCTTC. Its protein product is CASSNLGGGYNEQFF.

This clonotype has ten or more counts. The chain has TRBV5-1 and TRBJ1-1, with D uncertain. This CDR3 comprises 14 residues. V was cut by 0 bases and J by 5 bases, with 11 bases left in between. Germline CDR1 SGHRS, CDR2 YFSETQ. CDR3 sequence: CASSLDGDRTEAFF. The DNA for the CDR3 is TGCGCCAGCAGCTTGGATGGGGATCGGACTGAAGCTTTCTTT.

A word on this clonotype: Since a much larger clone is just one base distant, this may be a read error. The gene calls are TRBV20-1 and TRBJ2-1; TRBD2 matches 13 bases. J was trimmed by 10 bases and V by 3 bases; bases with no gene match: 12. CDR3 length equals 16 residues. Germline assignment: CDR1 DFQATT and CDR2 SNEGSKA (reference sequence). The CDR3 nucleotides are TGCAGTGCTAGTATGCGGACTAGCGGGAGTTTTGGCGAGCAGTTCTTC. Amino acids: CSASMRTSGSFGEQFF.

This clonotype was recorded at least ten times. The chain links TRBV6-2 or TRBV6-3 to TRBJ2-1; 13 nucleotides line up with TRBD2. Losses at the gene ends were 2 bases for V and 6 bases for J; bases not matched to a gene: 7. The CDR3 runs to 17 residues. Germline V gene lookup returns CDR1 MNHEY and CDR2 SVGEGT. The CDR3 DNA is TGTGCCAGCAGTTACGCACTGGGACTAGCGGGAACCAATGAGCAGTTCTTC. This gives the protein CASSYALGLAGTNEQFF.

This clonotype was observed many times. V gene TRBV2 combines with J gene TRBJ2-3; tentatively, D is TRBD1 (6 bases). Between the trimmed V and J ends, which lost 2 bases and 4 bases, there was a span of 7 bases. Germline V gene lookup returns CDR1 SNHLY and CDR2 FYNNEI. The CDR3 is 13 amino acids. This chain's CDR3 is CASSEWTADTQYF. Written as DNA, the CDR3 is TGTGCCAGCAGTGAATGGACAGCAGATACGCAGTATTTT.

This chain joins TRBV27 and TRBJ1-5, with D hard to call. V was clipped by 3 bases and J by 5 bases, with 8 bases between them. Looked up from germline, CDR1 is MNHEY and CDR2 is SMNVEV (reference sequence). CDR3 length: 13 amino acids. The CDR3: CASSLAAYQPQHF. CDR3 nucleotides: TGTGCCAGCAGTTTGGCAGCCTATCAGCCCCAGCATTTT.

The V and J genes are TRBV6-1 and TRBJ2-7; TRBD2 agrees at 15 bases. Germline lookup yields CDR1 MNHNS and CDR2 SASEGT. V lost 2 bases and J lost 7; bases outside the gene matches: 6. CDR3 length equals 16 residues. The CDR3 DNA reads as TGTGCCAGCAGTGAATGGGGACTAGCGGGAGGCAGGGAGCAGTACTTC. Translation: CASSEWGLAGGREQYF.

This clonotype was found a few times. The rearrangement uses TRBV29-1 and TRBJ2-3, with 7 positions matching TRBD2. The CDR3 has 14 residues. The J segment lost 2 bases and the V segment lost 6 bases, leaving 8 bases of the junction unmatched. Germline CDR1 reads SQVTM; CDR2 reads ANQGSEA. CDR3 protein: CSVSGTTYTDTQYF. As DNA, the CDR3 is TGCAGCGTCTCCGGGACTACATACACAGATACGCAGTATTTT.

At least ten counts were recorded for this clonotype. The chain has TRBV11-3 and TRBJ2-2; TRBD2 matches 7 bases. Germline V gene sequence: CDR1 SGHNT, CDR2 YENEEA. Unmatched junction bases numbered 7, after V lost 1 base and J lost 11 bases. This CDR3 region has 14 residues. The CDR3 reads CASSLAAGASELFF. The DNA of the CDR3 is TGTGCCAGCAGCTTAGCGGCGGGAGCCAGCGAGCTGTTTTTT.

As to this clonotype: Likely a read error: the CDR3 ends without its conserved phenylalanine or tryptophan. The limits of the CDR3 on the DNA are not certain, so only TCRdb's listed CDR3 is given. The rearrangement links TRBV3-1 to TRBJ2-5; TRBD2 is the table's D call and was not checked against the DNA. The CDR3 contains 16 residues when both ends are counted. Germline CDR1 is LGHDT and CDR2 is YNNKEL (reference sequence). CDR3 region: CASSQVSREYDNEQLS.

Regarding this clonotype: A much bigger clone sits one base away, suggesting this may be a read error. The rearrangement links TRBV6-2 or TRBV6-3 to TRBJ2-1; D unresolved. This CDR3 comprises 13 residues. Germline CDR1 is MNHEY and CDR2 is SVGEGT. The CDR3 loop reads CASTPSVNNERFF. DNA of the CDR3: TGTGCCAGCACCCCGAGCGTTAACAATGAGCGGTTCTTC.

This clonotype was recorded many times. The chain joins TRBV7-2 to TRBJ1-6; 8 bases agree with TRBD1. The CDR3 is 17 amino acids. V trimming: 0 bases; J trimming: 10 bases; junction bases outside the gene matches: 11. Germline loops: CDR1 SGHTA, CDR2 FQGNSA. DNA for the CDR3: TGTGCCAGCAGCTTAGCGCCGGCGGGACAGGTGGGGTCACCCCTCCACTTT. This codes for CASSLAPAGQVGSPLHF.

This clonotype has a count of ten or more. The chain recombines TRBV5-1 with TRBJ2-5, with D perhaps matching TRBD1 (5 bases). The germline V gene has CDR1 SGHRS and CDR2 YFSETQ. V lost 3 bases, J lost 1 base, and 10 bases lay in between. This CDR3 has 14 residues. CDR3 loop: CASSSTETQETQYF. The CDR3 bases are TGCGCCAGCAGCTCGACAGAAACCCAAGAGACCCAGTACTTC.

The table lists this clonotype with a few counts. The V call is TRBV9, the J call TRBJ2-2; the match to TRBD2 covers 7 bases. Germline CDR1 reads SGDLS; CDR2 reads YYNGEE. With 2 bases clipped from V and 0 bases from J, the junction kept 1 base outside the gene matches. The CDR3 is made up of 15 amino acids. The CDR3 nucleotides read TGTGCCAGCAGCGTTCGGGGGGCGAACACCGGGGAGCTGTTTTTT. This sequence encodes CASSVRGANTGELFF.

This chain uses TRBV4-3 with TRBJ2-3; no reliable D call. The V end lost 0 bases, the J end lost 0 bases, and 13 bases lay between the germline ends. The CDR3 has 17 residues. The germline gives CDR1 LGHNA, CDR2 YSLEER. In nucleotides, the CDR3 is TGCGCCAGCAGCCAAGAAATATGGGCTAGTAGCACAGATACGCAGTATTTT. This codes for CASSQEIWASSTDTQYF.

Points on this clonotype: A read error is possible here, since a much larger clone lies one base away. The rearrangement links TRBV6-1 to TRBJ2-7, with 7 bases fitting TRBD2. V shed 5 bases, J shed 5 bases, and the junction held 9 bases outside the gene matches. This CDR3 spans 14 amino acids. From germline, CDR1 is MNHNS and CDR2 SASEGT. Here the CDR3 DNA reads TGTGCCAGCAGTCCTACTGGCGGGAGCCACGAGCAGTACTTC. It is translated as CASSPTGGSHEQYF.

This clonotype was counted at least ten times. CDR3 nucleotide sequence: TGTGCCAGCTCACCATCCCACGAGCAGTACTTC. Protein product: CASSPSHEQYF. The chain combines TRBV18 with TRBJ2-7; D uncertain. The CDR3 contains 11 residues. Germline V gene data show CDR1 as KGHSH and CDR2 as LQKENI. V lost 2 bases to trimming and J lost 5 bases, with 4 bases between them.

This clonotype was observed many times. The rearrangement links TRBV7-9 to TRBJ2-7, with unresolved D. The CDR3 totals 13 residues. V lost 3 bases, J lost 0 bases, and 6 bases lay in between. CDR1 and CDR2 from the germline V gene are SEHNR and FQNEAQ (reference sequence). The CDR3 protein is CASSFSDSYEQYF. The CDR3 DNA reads TGTGCCAGCAGCTTTAGTGACTCCTACGAGCAGTACTTC.

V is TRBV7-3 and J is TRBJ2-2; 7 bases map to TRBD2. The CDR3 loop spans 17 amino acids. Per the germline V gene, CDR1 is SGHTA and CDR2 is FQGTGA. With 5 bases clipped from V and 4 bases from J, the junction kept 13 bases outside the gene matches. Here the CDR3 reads CASSLRAGLSPTGELFF. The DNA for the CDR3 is TGTGCCAGCAGCCTAAGAGCGGGGTTAAGCCCCACCGGGGAGCTGTTTTTT. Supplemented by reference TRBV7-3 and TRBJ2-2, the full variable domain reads GAGVSQTPSNKVTEKGKYVELRCDPISGHTALYWYRQSLGQGPEFLIYFQGTGAADDSGLPNDRFFAVRPEGSVSTLKIQRTERGDSAVYLCASSLRAGLSPTGELFFGEGSRLTVL.

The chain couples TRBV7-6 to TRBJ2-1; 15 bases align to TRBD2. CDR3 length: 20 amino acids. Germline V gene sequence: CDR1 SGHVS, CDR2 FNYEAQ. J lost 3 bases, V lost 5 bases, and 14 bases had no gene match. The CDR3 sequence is CASSRTPGLAGGGYYNEQFF. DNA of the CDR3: TGTGCCAGCAGCCGAACCCCGGGACTAGCGGGAGGCGGGTACTACAATGAGCAGTTCTTC.

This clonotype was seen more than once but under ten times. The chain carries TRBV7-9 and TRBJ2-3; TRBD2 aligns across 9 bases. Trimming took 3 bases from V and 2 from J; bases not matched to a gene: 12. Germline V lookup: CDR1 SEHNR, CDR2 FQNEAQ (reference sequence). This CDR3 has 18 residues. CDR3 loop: CASSFGREGLWDTDTQYF. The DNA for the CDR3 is TGTGCCAGCAGCTTTGGGCGGGAGGGCCTGTGGGACACAGATACGCAGTATTTT.